This TCR beta chain was sequenced during a study of radiation and T cells in renal cell carcinoma. The V and J ends lost 3 bases and 6 bases respectively, with 9 bases between them. The CDR3 contains 14 residues. Germline CDR1 reads MNHNY; CDR2 reads SVGAGI (reference sequence). Clones were sequenced by immunoSEQ multiplex PCR, and TCRdb holds only the in-frame ones, with some missing. This table has 130,000 or so clones, approximately 87% appearing once. The time point was: baseline pretreatment blood. As to treatment: 15 Gy SBRT to primary tumor, nephrectomy 4 weeks later. The tumor was a clear cell renal cell carcinoma.

This receptor was identified in a woman aged 45-60 years with renal cell carcinoma. This material consisted of blood, taken from a patient whose treatment included radiotherapy and nephrectomy. This sequence joins TRBV6-6 and TRBJ1-6, with D unresolved. The CDR3 region is CASSYSSGNSPLHF. The CDR3, as DNA: TGTGCCAGCAGTTATTCAAGTGGTAATTCACCCCTCCACTTT.